This T cell receptor beta chain is from a study of T cells in Graves' hyperthyroidism and ophthalmopathy. Study-level results: With a median lead of approximately 6 months before onset, the model predicted ophthalmopathy. A model of 13 V-J features distinguished ophthalmopathy from stable hyperthyroidism.

RNA transcripts served as the template for amplifying TCR beta CDR3 regions. The TCR CDR3 first-round RT-PCR relied on the HTBI primer set. TCRdb re-analysed the multiplex PCR reads in MiXCR, keeping a single row per CDR3 protein. The repertoire has 490,000 or so distinct CDR3 sequences, around a fifth of them found once; the top ten carry less than 65%. As for this clonotype: Its antigen remains unidentified.

With duration under 3 months, ophthalmopathy was active: Clinical Activity Score at least 3, NOSPECS at least 4. The study based diagnoses on clinical symptoms, serum thyroxine and TRAb, thyroid ultrasound and orbital computed tomography. The CDR3 contains 14 residues. V was cut by 5 bases and J by 4 bases, with 11 bases left in between. From germline, CDR1 is SEHNR and CDR2 FQNEAQ (reference sequence). The sequence came from a woman between 70 and 85 years old with Graves' ophthalmopathy. V and J are TRBV7-9 and TRBJ2-2; perhaps TRBD2 as D (6 bases). The sequencing input was blood. CDR3 sequence: CASSASSATGELFF. CDR3 DNA sequence: TGTGCCAGCAGCGCCTCTAGCGCCACCGGGGAGCTGTTTTTT.